This passage covers 10 T cell receptor beta chains from one sample sequenced in a study of control samples from healthy donors and cancer patients. Measured with immunoSEQ multiplex PCR; TCRdb has only the in-frame clones, and not every one. This sample's clone table lists 150,000 to 200,000 clones. Sequenced sample: blood. These TCRs come from a woman in her 30s in good health.

The chain recombines TRBV4-1 with TRBJ1-4, with a possible D match to TRBD1 (5 bases). V was clipped by 4 bases and J by 6 bases, with 18 bases between them. From germline, CDR1 is MGHRA and CDR2 YSYEKL. The CDR3 has 16 residues. The CDR3 reads CASSRRERGSDEKLFF. DNA of the CDR3: TGCGCCAGCAGCCGTAGAGAGAGGGGCTCGGATGAAAAACTGTTTTTT.

The chain recombines TRBV5-1 with TRBJ2-5, with 7 bases matching TRBD1. Per germline, CDR1 SGHRS and CDR2 YFSETQ. The CDR3 extends over 15 amino acids. V shed 4 bases, J shed 2 bases, and the junction held 8 bases outside the gene matches. In nucleotides, the CDR3 is TGCGCCAGCAGCCTATTGGGACAGAAACAAGAGACCCAGTACTTC. Protein sequence: CASSLLGQKQETQYF.

V is TRBV10-1 and J is TRBJ2-3; D gene ambiguous. In germline, CDR1 is WNHNN, CDR2 SYGVQD (reference sequence). CDR3 length: 12 residues. The V end lost 5 bases, the J end lost 0 bases, and 3 bases lay between the germline ends. The DNA for the CDR3 is TGCGCCAGCAGTAGGAGCACAGATACGCAGTATTTT. Translating it yields CASSRSTDTQYF.

V gene TRBV14 combines with J gene TRBJ1-4, with D unresolved. The CDR3 sequence is 19 residues long. Germline lookup yields CDR1 SGHDN and CDR2 FVKESK. V was clipped by 0 bases and J by 0 bases, with 17 bases between them. CDR3 sequence reads: CASSQEEGPIPTTNEKLFF. The CDR3 DNA reads TGTGCCAGCAGCCAAGAGGAGGGCCCGATACCAACAACTAATGAAAAACTGTTTTTT.

The chain recombines TRBV19 with TRBJ2-1; TRBD2 aligns across 10 bases. The CDR3 runs 16 residues. The germline V gene has CDR1 LNHDA and CDR2 SQIVND (reference sequence). The trim removed 5 bases at V and 4 bases at J, leaving 8 bases unmatched. CDR3 sequence (DNA): TGTGCCAGTAGTGACTCTAGCGGGGGAGCTTACAATGAGCAGTTCTTC. Translation gives CASSDSSGGAYNEQFF.

Points on this clone: This sample also contains other DNA sequences that code for the same CDR3. The chain employs TRBV6-5 and TRBJ1-5; TRBD1 might be the D (5 bases). The CDR3 loop spans 14 amino acids. CDR1 and CDR2 from the germline V gene are MNHEY and SVGAGI. The V gene lost 2 bases and the J gene lost 7 bases, with 12 bases spanning the gap. The CDR3 here is CASSYGGAGQPQHF. In DNA, the CDR3 is TGTGCCAGCAGTTACGGAGGGGCCGGACAGCCCCAGCATTTT.

The chain combines TRBV4-1 with TRBJ1-2; 8 nucleotides line up with TRBD1. The CDR3 runs to 17 residues. V lost 7 bases and J lost 8; bases outside the gene matches: 21. Germline lookup yields CDR1 MGHRA and CDR2 YSYEKL. The CDR3 coding sequence is TGCGCCAGCACGAGGGGTCCCGGGACAGGACTATCGCAGGGCTACACCTTC. Protein product: CASTRGPGTGLSQGYTF.

The chain has TRBV6-5 and TRBJ1-5; unclear D gene. Trimming shortened V by 1 base and J by 6 bases, and 7 bases separated the two germline ends. The CDR3 is 13 amino acids. Germline V CDR1 and CDR2: MNHEY, SVGAGI. The CDR3 protein is CASSYFDGQPQHF. CDR3 nucleotide sequence: TGTGCCAGCAGTTACTTCGACGGTCAGCCCCAGCATTTT.

The rearrangement joins TRBV6-1 to TRBJ1-2, with 11 bases matching TRBD1. The CDR3 has 16 residues. CDR1 and CDR2 (germline): MNHNS, SASEGT. J lost 6 bases, V lost 1 base, and 7 bases had no gene match. The DNA of the CDR3 is TGTGCCAGCAGTGAAGGCGGACAGGGGGCCTCTAATGGCTACACCTTC. This sequence encodes CASSEGGQGASNGYTF.

The chain links TRBV30 to TRBJ2-4, with 9 bases matching TRBD1. J lost 0 bases, V lost 5 bases, and 5 bases had no gene match. CDR3 length equals 15 residues. Germline V gene lookup returns CDR1 GTSNPN and CDR2 SVGIG (reference sequence). The CDR3 is CAWAGQGTAKNIQYF. CDR3 coding DNA: TGTGCCTGGGCCGGACAGGGGACAGCCAAAAACATTCAGTACTTC. The variable domain in full, with the rest retrieved from reference TRBV30 and TRBJ2-4, is SQTIHQWPATLVQPVGSPLSLECTVEGTSNPNLYWYRQAAGRGLQLLFYSVGIGQISSEVPQNLSASRPQDRQFILSSKKLLLSDSGFYLCAWAGQGTAKNIQYFGAGTRLSVL.